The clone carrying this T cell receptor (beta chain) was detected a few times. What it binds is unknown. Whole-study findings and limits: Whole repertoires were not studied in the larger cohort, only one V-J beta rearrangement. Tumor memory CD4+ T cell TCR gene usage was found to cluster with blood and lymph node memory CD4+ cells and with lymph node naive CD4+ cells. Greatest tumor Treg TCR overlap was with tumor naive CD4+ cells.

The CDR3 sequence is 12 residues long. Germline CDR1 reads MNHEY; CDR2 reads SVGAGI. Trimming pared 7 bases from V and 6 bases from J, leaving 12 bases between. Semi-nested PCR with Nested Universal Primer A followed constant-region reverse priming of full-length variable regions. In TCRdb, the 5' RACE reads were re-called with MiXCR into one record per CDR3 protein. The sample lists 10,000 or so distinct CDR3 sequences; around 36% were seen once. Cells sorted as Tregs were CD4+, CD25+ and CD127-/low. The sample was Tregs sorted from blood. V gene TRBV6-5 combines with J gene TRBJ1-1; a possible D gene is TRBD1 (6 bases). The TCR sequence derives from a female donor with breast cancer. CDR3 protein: CASKGGTSEAFF. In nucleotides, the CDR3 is TGTGCCAGCAAAGGGGGGACGTCTGAAGCTTTCTTT.